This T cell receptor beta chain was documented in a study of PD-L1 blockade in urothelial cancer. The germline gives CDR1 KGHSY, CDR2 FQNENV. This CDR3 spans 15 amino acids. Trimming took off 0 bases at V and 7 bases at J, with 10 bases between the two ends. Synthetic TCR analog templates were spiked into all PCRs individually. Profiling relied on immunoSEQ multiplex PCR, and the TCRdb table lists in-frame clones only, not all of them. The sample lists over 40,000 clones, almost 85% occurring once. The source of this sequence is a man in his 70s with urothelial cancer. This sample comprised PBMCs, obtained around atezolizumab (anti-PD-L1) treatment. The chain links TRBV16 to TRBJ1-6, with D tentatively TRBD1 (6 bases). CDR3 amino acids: CASSQSGQGNSPLHF. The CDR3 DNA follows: TGTGCCAGCAGCCAATCGGGGCAGGGGAATTCACCCCTCCACTTT.